This entry lists 8 T cell receptor beta chains sequenced from one sample in a study of blood T cell repertoires in COVID-19. Produced via immunoSEQ multiplex PCR; TCRdb's table is partial and in-frame only. The table includes about 250,000 clones, 86% detected once. Specimen: peripheral blood. The receptors were gathered from a woman under 40 with active or convalescent COVID-19.

The chain uses TRBV7-2 and TRBJ1-5, with D perhaps TRBD1 (6 bases). With 2 bases removed from V and 0 bases from J, the gap between germline ends came to 11 bases. This CDR3 region has 16 residues. The germline V gene has CDR1 SGHTA and CDR2 FQGNSA. CDR3 sequence (DNA): TGTGCCAGCAGCTTACTAGCAGGGGCTAGCAATCAGCCCCAGCATTTT. Amino acids: CASSLLAGASNQPQHF.

V is TRBV11-2 and J is TRBJ1-1, with 8 positions matching TRBD1. Germline CDR1 SGHAT, CDR2 FQNNGV. Trimming removed 1 base from V and 7 bases from J; junction bases left unmatched: 5. The CDR3 totals 14 residues. In DNA form, the CDR3 reads TGTGCCAGCAGCTTAGGGGGACAGGCCCGTGAAGCTTTCTTT. This translates into CASSLGGQAREAFF.

The gene calls are TRBV6-5 and TRBJ1-6, with D possibly matching TRBD1 (6 bases). Germline V gives CDR1 MNHEY, CDR2 SVGAGI. CDR3 length: 14 amino acids. The V and J ends lost 7 bases and 9 bases respectively, with 16 bases between them. CDR3 amino acids: CASTKQGRGSPLHF. CDR3 nucleotide sequence: TGTGCCAGCACCAAACAGGGCCGGGGTTCACCCCTCCACTTT.

The chain uses TRBV5-8 and TRBJ2-3; D is possibly TRBD2 (7 bases). The CDR3 is 16 amino acids. The germline V gene encodes CDR1 SGHTS and CDR2 YDEGEE. V was trimmed by 6 bases and J by 0 bases, leaving 17 bases between them. In DNA, the CDR3 is TGTGCCAGCATCCGTGAGGGGGGGTTGAGCACAGATACGCAGTATTTT. Protein sequence: CASIREGGLSTDTQYF. The full variable domain, rest sourced from reference TRBV5-8 and TRBJ2-3, is EAGVTQSPTHLIKTRGQQATLRCSPISGHTSVYWYQQALGLGLQFLLWYDEGEERNRGNFPPRFSGRQFPNYSSELNVNALELEDSALYLCASIREGGLSTDTQYFGPGTRLTVL.

This CDR3 is CASKKRGYGELFF. The CDR3 DNA is TGTGCCAGCAAAAAGCGGGGGTACGGGGAGCTGTTTTTT. The chain combines TRBV7-2 with TRBJ2-2, with 8 bases fitting TRBD2. J gave up 7 bases and V 7 bases, and 5 bases lay outside the gene matches. CDR3 length: 13 residues. CDR1 is SGHTA, CDR2 FQGNSA, per germline.

This chain joins TRBV20-1 and TRBJ1-4; a possible D gene is TRBD1 (6 bases). The CDR3 runs to 11 residues. Between the trimmed V and J ends, which lost 3 bases and 9 bases, there was a span of 8 bases. The germline V gene has CDR1 DFQATT and CDR2 SNEGSKA (reference sequence). The CDR3 spells CSASQGQKLFF. CDR3 bases: TGCAGTGCTAGTCAGGGGCAAAAACTGTTTTTT.

The genes are TRBV3-1 (or the pseudogene TRBV3-2) and TRBJ1-1; 7 bases are shared with TRBD1. In germline, CDR1 is LGHDT, CDR2 YNNKEL (reference sequence). The V segment lost 5 bases and the J segment 3 bases; nucleotides outside the gene matches: 6. CDR3 length equals 14 residues. CDR3 in amino acids: CASSSQTGYTEAFF. CDR3 bases: TGTGCCAGCAGCTCCCAGACAGGGTACACTGAAGCTTTCTTT.

The chain joins TRBV6-2 or TRBV6-3 to TRBJ2-5, with 7 positions matching TRBD2. The CDR3 is 15 residues long. The V and J ends lost 2 bases and 3 bases, in that order; junction bases with no gene match: 6. Germline V lookup: CDR1 MNHEY, CDR2 SVGEGT. The CDR3 is CASSYTLAVKETQYF. In DNA, the CDR3 is TGTGCCAGCAGTTACACTCTAGCGGTGAAAGAGACCCAGTACTTC.